This note documents a single TCR beta chain sequence. What it recognizes is unknown. This CDR3 region has 11 residues. Trimming shortened V by 6 bases and J by 7 bases, and 7 bases separated the two germline ends. This entry is derived from a study of T cell repertoires in cytomegalovirus infection. Points from the study as a whole: Ex vivo responses were dominated by HLA-C-restricted CMV-specific TCR beta clonotypes.

TCRdb called the reads again in MiXCR, with one record for every CDR3 protein. The sample lists about 500,000 distinct CDR3 sequences, about 33% occurring once. Source: cultured PBMCs, taken from culture after CMV antigen stimulation. This receptor was obtained from a human donor in good health (CMV status not recorded). Some clones in this sample may be carry-over from other donors' samples. The gene calls are TRBV12-3 or TRBV12-4 and TRBJ2-1; no clear D. The CDR3 loop is CASRETNEQFF. As DNA, the CDR3 is TGTGCCAGCAGGGAGACGAATGAGCAGTTCTTC.